What follows are 4 T cell receptor beta chains derived from one specimen sequenced in a study of shared clonotypes between healthy human individuals. Using immunoSEQ multiplex PCR, the repertoire was profiled, and TCRdb retains in-frame clones only, with some absent. The sample lists about 650,000 clones, 95% occurring once. As defined, naive CD8 cells were CD45RO-negative and positively selected for CCR7, with terminally differentiated effector memory CD45RA+ cells excluded. The sample taken for sequencing was naive CD8+ T cells sorted from blood. These receptors originate from a woman in her twenties or thirties in good health.

CDR3 residues: CAWTHRTGHTGELFF. CDR3 DNA sequence: TGTGCCTGGACCCATAGGACAGGGCACACCGGGGAGCTGTTTTTT. The gene calls are TRBV30 and TRBJ2-2; TRBD1 aligns across 8 bases. V shed 4 bases and J 3 bases; nucleotides not matched to a gene: 7. CDR3 length: 15 residues. Germline V gene lookup returns CDR1 GTSNPN and CDR2 SVGIG (reference sequence).

The CDR3: CASSEGQTNTEAFF. As DNA, the CDR3 is TGTGCCAGCAGTGAAGGACAGACGAACACTGAAGCTTTCTTT. J is TRBJ1-1 and V is TRBV28, with D possibly TRBD1 on 6 matching bases. V gave up 5 bases and J gave up 1 base, with 11 bases separating them. Germline values: CDR1 MDHEN, CDR2 SYDVKM. The CDR3 length is 14 residues.

The chain employs TRBV7-6 and TRBJ2-2; D unresolved. Germline V CDR1 and CDR2: SGHVS, FNYEAQ. The CDR3 totals 12 residues. V was clipped by 6 bases and J by 6 bases, with 8 bases between them. The CDR3 spells CASSRGSGELFF. The CDR3 DNA follows: TGTGCCAGCAGTCGTGGGTCCGGGGAGCTGTTTTTT.

The chain joins TRBV28 to TRBJ1-6; 9 nucleotides match TRBD1. The junction had 10 bases not matched to a gene; V was cut back by 6 bases and J by 1 base. The CDR3 has 18 amino acids. Germline CDR1 and CDR2: MDHEN and SYDVKM. This CDR3 is CASSKGQGVGSYNSPLHF. The CDR3 DNA sequence: TGTGCCAGCAGCAAGGGACAGGGTGTGGGATCCTATAATTCACCCCTCCACTTT.